Shown below are 27 T cell receptor beta chains from a single sample sequenced in a study of resident and recirculating memory T cells in vitiligo. Here immunoSEQ multiplex PCR was the method, and the copy in TCRdb shows in-frame clones only, minus some. The table includes 70,000 to 75,000 clones, approximately 93% detected once. Sequences were obtained from blood. The source of these receptors is a male donor with vitiligo.

This chain links TRBV7-9 with TRBJ2-4, with D perhaps matching TRBD1 (5 bases). Germline-derived CDR1 and CDR2 are SEHNR and FQNEAQ (reference sequence). This CDR3 spans 18 amino acids. Trimming removed 4 bases at V and 1 base at J, with 20 bases between. The CDR3 region is CASSSFRVSAMAKNIQYF. CDR3 sequence (DNA): TGTGCCAGCAGCTCTTTCAGGGTCTCCGCTATGGCCAAAAACATTCAGTACTTC. Combining the CDR3 with reference TRBV7-9 and TRBJ2-4 gives the whole variable domain DTGVSQNPRHKITKRGQNVTFRCDPISEHNRLYWYRQTLGQGPEFLTYFQNEAQLEKSRLLSDRFSAERPKGSFSTLEIQRTEQGDSAMYLCASSSFRVSAMAKNIQYFGAGTRLSVL.

V is TRBV4-3 and J is TRBJ1-5; maybe TRBD1 (6 bases). The germline V gene has CDR1 LGHNA and CDR2 YSLEER. This CDR3 is built from 16 residues. Trimming removed 0 bases from V and 4 bases from J, with 13 bases in between. The CDR3 protein is CASSQDINRDNQPQHF. The CDR3 DNA follows: TGCGCCAGCAGCCAAGATATAAACAGGGATAATCAGCCCCAGCATTTT.

The chain couples TRBV2 to TRBJ1-2, with 11 bases matching TRBD1. V dropped 7 bases and J dropped 7; count of bases not matched to a gene: 8. Germline V gene data show CDR1 as SNHLY and CDR2 as FYNNEI. This CDR3 comprises 14 residues. CDR3 in amino acids: CASTSSGTGGGYTF. CDR3 in DNA: TGTGCCAGCACCTCCTCTGGGACAGGGGGTGGCTACACCTTC.

The V gene is TRBV28, the J gene TRBJ2-1; 11 nucleotides align to TRBD2. CDR3 length: 15 residues. Germline values: CDR1 MDHEN, CDR2 SYDVKM. The junction had 2 bases not matched to a gene; V was cut back by 7 bases and J by 0 bases. CDR3 loop: CASILAGGSYNEQFF. The CDR3 coding sequence is TGTGCCAGCATCCTAGCGGGGGGCTCCTACAATGAGCAGTTCTTC.

This chain connects TRBV4-1 to TRBJ2-7; 8 nucleotides match TRBD2. This CDR3 has 16 residues. Per germline, CDR1 MGHRA and CDR2 YSYEKL. J was trimmed by 2 bases and V by 1 base; bases with no gene match: 7. The CDR3 DNA follows: TGCGCCAGCAGCCAAGTGGCGAGCGGGAGCACCTACGAGCAGTACTTC. Its translation: CASSQVASGSTYEQYF.

The genes are TRBV18 and TRBJ2-1, with 8 bases identical to TRBD1. Germline values: CDR1 KGHSH, CDR2 LQKENI. The CDR3 loop spans 15 amino acids. The V and J ends lost 6 bases and 0 bases, in that order; junction bases with no gene match: 4. The CDR3 DNA reads as TGTGCCAGCTCCGACAGGGGCAGCTCCTACAATGAGCAGTTCTTC. This sequence encodes CASSDRGSSYNEQFF.

The gene calls are TRBV7-9 and TRBJ1-3; D not resolved. Germline CDR1 and CDR2: SEHNR and FQNEAQ (reference sequence). Trimming shortened V by 6 bases and J by 4 bases, and 10 bases separated the two germline ends. CDR3 length: 13 residues. DNA of the CDR3: TGTGCCAGCAGTCCCGCCGGGGGAAACACCATATATTTT. This translates into CASSPAGGNTIYF. Based on the CDR3 plus reference TRBV7-9 and TRBJ1-3, the full variable domain is DTGVSQNPRHKITKRGQNVTFRCDPISEHNRLYWYRQTLGQGPEFLTYFQNEAQLEKSRLLSDRFSAERPKGSFSTLEIQRTEQGDSAMYLCASSPAGGNTIYFGEGSWLTVV.

This chain joins TRBV9 and TRBJ2-3; 10 bases map to TRBD2. The CDR3 loop spans 17 amino acids. The germline CDR1 and CDR2 sequences are SGDLS and YYNGEE. After removal of 3 bases from V and 6 bases from J, the junction contained 13 bases not matched to a gene. The chain's CDR3 is CASSDPKSSGGSDTQYF. CDR3 coding DNA: TGTGCCAGCAGCGACCCAAAATCTAGCGGGGGCTCCGATACGCAGTATTTT.

V usage is TRBV9 and J usage is TRBJ1-2, with D perhaps matching TRBD1 (5 bases). Germline lookup yields CDR1 SGDLS and CDR2 YYNGEE. This CDR3 has 16 amino acids. Trimming took 3 bases from V and 1 from J, leaving 16 bases between them. The chain's CDR3 is CASSADSDSHNYGYTF. The CDR3 region has the DNA TGTGCCAGCAGCGCAGATTCTGACAGTCATAACTATGGCTACACCTTC.

The V call is TRBV30, the J call TRBJ2-5, with 13 bases identical to TRBD2. Germline values: CDR1 GTSNPN, CDR2 SVGIG (reference sequence). There are 15 residues in the CDR3. The V and J ends lost 3 bases and 3 bases, in that order; junction bases with no gene match: 4. Here the CDR3 reads CAWRPGTSGEETQYF. The CDR3 DNA sequence: TGTGCCTGGAGACCCGGGACTAGCGGGGAAGAGACCCAGTACTTC.

DNA of the CDR3: TGTGCCAGCAGCGTAGAGGCGGGGGTTTCCTACAATGAGCAGTTCTTC. Its protein product is CASSVEAGVSYNEQFF. The chain uses TRBV9 and TRBJ2-1; TRBD2 agrees at 7 bases. V shed 0 bases and J 1 base; nucleotides not matched to a gene: 4. The CDR3 sequence is 16 residues long. Germline CDR1 reads SGDLS; CDR2 reads YYNGEE.

The chain recombines TRBV29-1 with TRBJ2-5, with 7 nucleotides matching TRBD1. The DNA end favors TRBJ2-7, so the J call may be wrong. Germline V gene sequence: CDR1 SQVTM, CDR2 ANQGSEA. The CDR3 covers 12 residues. CDR3 amino acids: CSVGMTGSEQYF. The CDR3 DNA sequence: TGCAGCGTTGGGATGACAGGGAGCGAGCAGTACTTC.

The V call is TRBV5-4, the J call TRBJ2-3; 12 bases line up with TRBD2. The CDR3 runs to 17 residues. CDR1 is SGHNT and CDR2 is YYREEE in the germline V gene (reference sequence). The V segment lost 3 bases and the J segment 2 bases; nucleotides outside the gene matches: 7. Here the CDR3 reads CASSWYLAGGPTDTQYF. DNA for the CDR3: TGTGCCAGCAGCTGGTACCTAGCGGGGGGGCCCACAGATACGCAGTATTTT.

The rearrangement links TRBV18 to TRBJ2-1; TRBD1 agrees at 9 bases. The trim removed 2 bases at V and 2 bases at J, leaving 4 bases unmatched. The CDR3 runs to 16 residues. The V gene's germline CDR1 is KGHSH and CDR2 LQKENI. The CDR3 bases are TGTGCCAGCTCACCATACAGGGGGCAGCCCTACAATGAGCAGTTCTTC. This encodes CASSPYRGQPYNEQFF.

The rearrangement joins TRBV5-1 to TRBJ2-7; 7 positions match TRBD1. The germline V gene encodes CDR1 SGHRS and CDR2 YFSETQ. V shed 4 bases and J 0 bases; nucleotides not matched to a gene: 7. The CDR3 is 15 amino acids. The CDR3 nucleotides read TGCGCCAGCAGCCTCCCGACAGGGAACTCCTACGAGCAGTACTTC. It encodes CASSLPTGNSYEQYF.

V usage is TRBV7-9 and J usage is TRBJ1-3, with 11 bases matching TRBD1. The J segment lost 0 bases and the V segment lost 5 bases, leaving 6 bases of the junction unmatched. Looked up from germline, CDR1 is SEHNR and CDR2 is FQNEAQ (reference sequence). There are 17 residues in the CDR3. The DNA of the CDR3 is TGTGCCAGCAGCCGCAGGACAGGGGGCAGCTCTGGAAACACCATATATTTT. Translation gives CASSRRTGGSSGNTIYF.

V gene TRBV6-5 combines with J gene TRBJ1-2, with 9 bases that match TRBD1. The CDR3 has 15 residues. CDR1 and CDR2 (germline): MNHEY, SVGAGI. V shed 6 bases, J shed 4 bases, and the junction held 9 bases outside the gene matches. This CDR3 reads CASSQGTGTIYGYTF. The DNA of the CDR3 is TGTGCCAGCAGCCAAGGGACAGGGACGATCTATGGCTACACCTTC.

V is TRBV6-5 and J is TRBJ1-5; 8 bases align to TRBD1. V trimming: 5 bases; J trimming: 1 base; junction bases outside the gene matches: 1. The CDR3 is 14 residues long. The V gene's germline CDR1 is MNHEY and CDR2 SVGAGI. For the CDR3, the DNA is TGTGCCAGCAGTCGGACAGGGAGCAATCAGCCCCAGCATTTT. Amino acids: CASSRTGSNQPQHF.

The CDR3, as DNA: TGTGCCAGCAGCTTAGGGGGCGCGGAATACGAGCAGTACTTC. Amino acid sequence: CASSLGGAEYEQYF. The chain uses TRBV7-3 and TRBJ2-7, with D possibly TRBD1 on 6 matching bases. Germline assignment: CDR1 SGHTA and CDR2 FQGTGA. The V end was cut by 2 bases, the J end by 4 bases, with 12 bases between. The CDR3 loop spans 14 amino acids.

The chain joins TRBV5-1 to TRBJ2-3, with 15 bases matching TRBD2. CDR3 length: 20 amino acids. Germline-derived CDR1 and CDR2 are SGHRS and YFSETQ. After removal of 2 bases from V and 3 bases from J, the junction contained 13 bases not matched to a gene. CDR3 region: CASSFRGRGLAGGQTDTQYF. For the CDR3, the DNA is TGCGCCAGCAGCTTTCGTGGACGAGGACTAGCGGGGGGGCAGACAGATACGCAGTATTTT.

The V and J genes are TRBV4-1 and TRBJ2-3; D is possibly TRBD2 (5 bases). The CDR3 consists of 17 residues. V lost 4 bases to trimming and J lost 5 bases, with 22 bases between them. The germline V gene encodes CDR1 MGHRA and CDR2 YSYEKL. Written as DNA, the CDR3 is TGCGCCAGCAGCCGAGGAGGAATAATCCTCAGAGGAGATACGCAGTATTTT. It is translated as CASSRGGIILRGDTQYF.

The chain has TRBV30 and TRBJ2-3; 10 bases align to TRBD1. The CDR3 has 13 residues. The V and J ends lost 5 bases and 3 bases, in that order; junction bases with no gene match: 2. CDR1 is GTSNPN, CDR2 SVGIG, per germline (reference sequence). In nucleotides, the CDR3 is TGTGCCTGGGACAGGGGGCCGACAGATACGCAGTATTTT. Translated: CAWDRGPTDTQYF. Supplemented by reference TRBV30 and TRBJ2-3, the full variable domain reads SQTIHQWPATLVQPVGSPLSLECTVEGTSNPNLYWYRQAAGRGLQLLFYSVGIGQISSEVPQNLSASRPQDRQFILSSKKLLLSDSGFYLCAWDRGPTDTQYFGPGTRLTVL.

V usage is TRBV4-2 and J usage is TRBJ2-1, with 9 nucleotides matching TRBD1. J lost 8 bases, V lost 2 bases, and 10 bases had no gene match. Germline V lookup: CDR1 LGHNA, CDR2 YNFKEQ. CDR3 length: 16 amino acids. The CDR3 nucleotides are TGTGCCAGCAGCCAAATAACGGGACAGGGTAACCATGAGCAGTTCTTC. This sequence encodes CASSQITGQGNHEQFF.

The CDR3 here is CASSDTLGGADFYFF. The CDR3 DNA reads as TGCGCCAGCAGCGATACCTTAGGGGGCGCAGACTTTTATTTCTTC. J is TRBJ2-1 and V is TRBV5-1; TRBD1 matches 7 bases. The CDR3 is 15 residues long. Germline V CDR1 and CDR2: SGHRS, YFSETQ. With 4 bases clipped from V and 16 bases from J, the junction kept 20 bases outside the gene matches.

The chain uses TRBV9 and TRBJ1-6; 10 bases line up with TRBD1. Unmatched junction bases numbered 7, after V lost 3 bases and J lost 7 bases. The CDR3 covers 16 residues. Germline V gene sequence: CDR1 SGDLS, CDR2 YYNGEE. The CDR3 DNA follows: TGTGCCAGCAGCGGAGGAGGGACAGGGGTAAATTCACCCCTCCACTTT. Its translation is CASSGGGTGVNSPLHF.

The chain couples TRBV11-2 to TRBJ1-1; D is perhaps TRBD1 (5 bases). Germline V gives CDR1 SGHAT, CDR2 FQNNGV. V was shortened by 2 bases and J by 4 bases, with 20 bases between the two germline ends. CDR3 size: 17 residues. The CDR3 spells CASSLRSAVGQGTEAFF. For the CDR3, the DNA is TGTGCCAGCAGCTTACGGTCAGCTGTGGGGCAGGGCACTGAAGCTTTCTTT.

The chain couples TRBV2 to TRBJ1-1, with a tentative D call TRBD1 (6 bases). The V end lost 6 bases, the J end lost 3 bases, and 14 bases lay between the germline ends. Germline CDR1 reads SNHLY; CDR2 reads FYNNEI. CDR3 length equals 14 residues. CDR3: CASRGGAFYTEAFF. In DNA form, the CDR3 reads TGTGCCAGCAGGGGGGGGGCTTTCTACACTGAAGCTTTCTTT.